This entry lists 21 T cell receptor beta chains sequenced from one sample in a study of early T cells in non-severe SARS-CoV-2 infection. TCRdb independently ran MiXCR on the 5' RACE reads; one entry per CDR3 protein. The sample lists nearly 110,000 distinct CDR3 sequences; 11% were seen once. The sample was whole blood. These receptors were collected from an adult who was a healthcare worker with PCR-confirmed SARS-CoV-2 infection or an uninfected control (not recorded which).

Written as DNA, the CDR3 is TGTGCCAGCAGCGAGGGGACACTTAATCAGCCCCAGCATTTT. This encodes CASSEGTLNQPQHF. V usage is TRBV9 and J usage is TRBJ1-5, with D maybe TRBD1 (6 bases). The CDR3 is 14 amino acids. The germline V gene has CDR1 SGDLS and CDR2 YYNGEE. Trimming shortened V by 3 bases and J by 4 bases, and 11 bases separated the two germline ends.

A few counts support this clonotype. Sequence at one end of the junction differs from germline and may be a read error. The chain combines TRBV28 with TRBJ2-7; a weak D match, TRBD2 (6 bases). This CDR3 region has 13 residues. The germline V gene has CDR1 MDHEN and CDR2 SYDVKM. CDR3 DNA: TGTGCCACCAGTAGGGACTCGGACTACGAGCAGTACTTC. Amino acids: CATSRDSDYEQYF.

This clonotype was observed many times. This chain uses TRBV7-2 with TRBJ2-6; D is unresolved. V lost 3 bases, J lost 4 bases, and 4 bases lay in between. This CDR3 region has 13 residues. Germline lookup yields CDR1 SGHTA and CDR2 FQGNSA. DNA for the CDR3: TGTGCCAGCAGCTTGGGAGGGGCCAACGTCCTGACTTTC. It is translated as CASSLGGANVLTF. The full variable domain, in which reference TRBV7-2 and TRBJ2-6 provide the parts outside the CDR3, is GAGVSQSPSNKVTEKGKDVELRCDPISGHTALYWYRQSLGQGLEFLIYFQGNSAPDKSGLPSDRFSAERTGGSVSTLTIQRTQQEDSAVYLCASSLGGANVLTFGAGSRLTVL.

This clonotype came up many times. This chain connects TRBV3-1 to TRBJ2-4; D call uncertain. CDR3 length equals 14 residues. The V end lost 0 bases, the J end lost 8 bases, and 11 bases lay between the germline ends. The germline CDR1 and CDR2 sequences are LGHDT and YNNKEL (reference sequence). The DNA of the CDR3 is TGTGCCAGCAGCCAAGAAACCACTACGGACATTCAGTACTTC. Encoded protein: CASSQETTTDIQYF.

The chain employs TRBV7-8 and TRBJ1-2; the D gene is possibly TRBD1 (6 bases). Germline V gene lookup returns CDR1 SGHVS and CDR2 FQNEAQ. The germline V and J ends were trimmed by 8 bases and 4 bases, with 11 bases remaining between them. CDR3 size: 12 residues. The CDR3, as DNA: TGTGCCAGCGGAACACAGGGCTATGGCTACACCTTC. It translates to CASGTQGYGYTF. The variable domain in full, completed from reference TRBV7-8 and TRBJ1-2, reads GAGVSQSPRYKVAKRGQDVALRCDPISGHVSLFWYQQALGQGPEFLTYFQNEAQLDKSGLPSDRFFAERPEGSVSTLKIQRTQQEDSAVYLCASGTQGYGYTFGSGTRLTVV.

This clonotype appeared a few times. The V and J genes are TRBV11-2 and TRBJ1-6; no clear D. This CDR3 comprises 11 residues. Trimming cost V 3 bases and J 7 bases, with 1 base left between them. Germline loops: CDR1 SGHAT, CDR2 FQNNGV. The CDR3, as DNA: TGTGCCAGCAGCTTGAATTCACCCCTCCACTTT. This sequence encodes CASSLNSPLHF.

This clonotype was seen repeatedly, ten times or more. The chain joins TRBV6-6 to TRBJ1-6; D is unclear. Deletions cut 2 bases from V and 7 bases from J, with 12 bases between. Per germline, CDR1 MNHNY and CDR2 SVGAGI (reference sequence). This CDR3 is 15 amino acids long. The CDR3: CASSYPTSGNSPLHF. The CDR3 nucleotides are TGTGCCAGCAGTTACCCGACATCCGGCAATTCACCCCTCCACTTT.

This clonotype has at least ten counts. The gene calls are TRBV7-9 and TRBJ2-1; 13 bases fit TRBD2. The CDR3 is 17 residues long. Germline-derived CDR1 and CDR2 are SEHNR and FQNEAQ (reference sequence). V dropped 5 bases and J dropped 8; count of bases not matched to a gene: 12. The CDR3 sequence is CASSPKLGLAGRDEQFF. The CDR3, as DNA: TGTGCCAGCAGCCCAAAGTTGGGACTAGCGGGAAGGGATGAGCAGTTCTTC.

The sample holds many counts of this clonotype. Written as DNA, the CDR3 is TGTGCCAGCAGCTTAGGTGGTAGCAGCCTCACAGATACGCAGTATTTT. Its protein is CASSLGGSSLTDTQYF. This chain uses TRBV11-3 with TRBJ2-3; D gene uncertain. The CDR3 is made up of 16 amino acids. Germline V CDR1 and CDR2: SGHNT, YENEEA. The V and J ends lost 1 base and 2 bases respectively, with 13 bases between them.

This clonotype showed up just a few times. The chain carries TRBV20-1 and TRBJ1-5; D is uncertain. Trimming took 1 base from V and 0 from J, leaving 7 bases between them. In germline, CDR1 is DFQATT, CDR2 SNEGSKA (reference sequence). The CDR3 is made up of 14 amino acids. The CDR3 bases are TGCAGTGCTAGAGGTCCCAATAGCAATCAGCCCCAGCATTTT. This encodes CSARGPNSNQPQHF.

This clonotype was recorded a few times. The chain uses TRBV25-1 and TRBJ1-4; D is uncertain. V gave up 3 bases and J gave up 0 bases, with 11 bases separating them. From germline, CDR1 is MGHDK and CDR2 SYGVNS. The CDR3 extends over 16 amino acids. The CDR3 loop reads CASSDAAIATNEKLFF. Written as DNA, the CDR3 is TGTGCCAGCAGTGATGCAGCCATTGCAACTAATGAAAAACTGTTTTTT.

This clonotype was observed many times. The DNA for the CDR3 is TGTGCCAGCAGCCTAGGGACACGACCCACCTACGAGCAGTACTTC. Amino acids: CASSLGTRPTYEQYF. The V and J genes are TRBV7-6 and TRBJ2-7, with a weak D call TRBD1 (6 bases). Trimming took off 5 bases at V and 2 bases at J, with 16 bases between the two ends. This CDR3 is built from 15 residues. Germline V gives CDR1 SGHVS, CDR2 FNYEAQ.

V usage is TRBV25-1 and J usage is TRBJ1-6, with a possible D match to TRBD1 (5 bases). V lost 3 bases, J lost 7 bases, and 13 bases lay in between. Per germline, CDR1 MGHDK and CDR2 SYGVNS. The CDR3 runs 15 residues. CDR3 bases: TGTGCCAGCAGTGAGACCGGGACGGTAAATTCACCCCTCCACTTT. Its protein is CASSETGTVNSPLHF.

Ten or more counts support this clonotype. The chain employs TRBV7-9 and TRBJ1-1, with D unclear. This CDR3 spans 11 amino acids. Trimming cost V 1 base and J 6 bases, with 3 bases left between them. The germline V gene has CDR1 SEHNR and CDR2 FQNEAQ (reference sequence). The CDR3 sequence: CASSLGSEAFF. DNA for the CDR3: TGTGCCAGCAGCTTAGGTTCTGAAGCTTTCTTT.

In its sample, this clonotype was seen a few times. This chain joins TRBV6-2 or TRBV6-3 and TRBJ2-5; 10 nucleotides align to TRBD2. This CDR3 is built from 18 residues. Looked up from germline, CDR1 is MNHEY and CDR2 is SVGEGT. Unmatched junction bases numbered 9, after V lost 2 bases and J lost 0 bases. CDR3 amino acids: CASSYVLLAGADQETQYF. The CDR3, as DNA: TGTGCCAGCAGTTACGTCCTCCTAGCGGGAGCCGACCAAGAGACCCAGTACTTC.

This chain connects TRBV7-9 to TRBJ2-1, with a tentative D call TRBD2 (6 bases). Looked up from germline, CDR1 is SEHNR and CDR2 is FQNEAQ (reference sequence). This CDR3 is 13 amino acids long. Trimming removed 4 bases at V and 13 bases at J, with 17 bases between. Written as DNA, the CDR3 is TGTGCCAGCAGCTCAACGAGGGACTCCACCCAGTTCTTC. Translation: CASSSTRDSTQFF.

The rearrangement links TRBV27 to TRBJ2-2, with 8 bases aligning to TRBD1. CDR3 length: 17 residues. The V gene's germline CDR1 is MNHEY and CDR2 SMNVEV (reference sequence). The V and J ends lost 3 bases and 1 base, in that order; junction bases with no gene match: 7. The CDR3 nucleotides read TGTGCCAGCAGTTTGCCATACGGACAGGGGAACACCGGGGAGCTGTTTTTT. It codes for CASSLPYGQGNTGELFF.

This clonotype appeared many times. The genes are TRBV6-2 or TRBV6-3 and TRBJ1-3; D remains ambiguous. Deletions cut 6 bases from V and 2 bases from J, with 11 bases between. The CDR3 is 14 residues long. Germline V CDR1 and CDR2: MNHEY, SVGEGT. The CDR3 here is CASRRTAPGNTIYF. Here the CDR3 DNA reads TGTGCCAGCAGACGAACGGCCCCTGGAAACACCATATATTTT.

This rearrangement joins TRBV20-1 to TRBJ2-7, with TRBD2 matching 7 bases. The CDR3 spans 14 residues. In germline, CDR1 is DFQATT, CDR2 SNEGSKA (reference sequence). Losses at the gene ends were 5 bases for V and 5 bases for J; bases not matched to a gene: 12. CDR3: CSAWTSRGVDEQYF. The CDR3 nucleotides read TGCAGTGCTTGGACTAGTCGGGGGGTGGACGAGCAGTACTTC.

As DNA, the CDR3 is TGCAGTGCTAGGGGAGGACTAGCGGGAGACGTTTTTACGGATACGCAGTATTTT. It is translated as CSARGGLAGDVFTDTQYF. The rearrangement links TRBV20-1 to TRBJ2-3; 13 bases line up with TRBD2. The length of the CDR3 is 18 residues. Germline values: CDR1 DFQATT, CDR2 SNEGSKA (reference sequence). V lost 3 bases, J lost 6 bases, and 15 bases stayed unmatched.

This clonotype was seen more than once but under ten times. The rearrangement joins TRBV7-8 to TRBJ1-1; D unclear. This CDR3 is 17 amino acids long. The V gene lost 4 bases and the J gene lost 1 base, with 19 bases spanning the gap. Germline assignment: CDR1 SGHVS and CDR2 FQNEAQ. The CDR3 sequence is CASSSIDIYNRNTEAFF. In DNA form, the CDR3 reads TGTGCCAGCAGCTCCATCGACATTTACAACAGGAACACTGAAGCTTTCTTT.